This T cell receptor (beta chain) was recorded in a study of T cell responses to AZD1222 COVID-19 vaccine. Study-wide context: Investigators merged groups given second doses at roughly 4 or roughly 12 weeks.

Sequenced by immunoSEQ multiplex PCR; TCRdb stores in-frame clones only, minus some. This sample carries some 110,000 clones, about 90% of them seen once, and the ten largest clones take around a tenth. With 0 bases removed from V and 0 bases from J, the gap between germline ends came to 12 bases. Germline CDR1 is SGHRS and CDR2 is YFSETQ. The CDR3 is 16 residues long. This clone was seen only a few times. The rearrangement links TRBV5-1 to TRBJ1-1; no definite D call. This receptor was obtained from an adult in good health. The source material was peripheral blood, sampled on day 0 of AZD1222 vaccination. The CDR3, as DNA: TGCGCCAGCAGCTTGGCAGGCCCCACCATGAACACTGAAGCTTTCTTT. Amino acids: CASSLAGPTMNTEAFF.